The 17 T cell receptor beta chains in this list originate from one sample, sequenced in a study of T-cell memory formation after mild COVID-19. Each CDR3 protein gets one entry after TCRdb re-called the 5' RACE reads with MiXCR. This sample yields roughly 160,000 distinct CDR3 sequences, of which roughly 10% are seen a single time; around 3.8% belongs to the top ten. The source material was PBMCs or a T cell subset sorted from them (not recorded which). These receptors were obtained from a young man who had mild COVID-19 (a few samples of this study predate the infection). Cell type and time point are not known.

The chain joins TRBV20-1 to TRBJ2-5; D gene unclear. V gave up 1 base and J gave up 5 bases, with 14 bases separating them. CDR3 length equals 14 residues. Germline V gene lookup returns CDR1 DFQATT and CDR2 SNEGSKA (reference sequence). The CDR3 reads CSARGSTVWETQYF. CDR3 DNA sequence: TGCAGTGCTAGAGGGTCGACGGTTTGGGAGACCCAGTACTTC.

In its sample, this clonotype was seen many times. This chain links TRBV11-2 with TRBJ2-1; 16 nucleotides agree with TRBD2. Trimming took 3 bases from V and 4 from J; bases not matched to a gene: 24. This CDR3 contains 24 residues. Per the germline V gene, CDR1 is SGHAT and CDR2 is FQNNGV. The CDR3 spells CASSFSLRGLKPGLAGGKYNEQFF. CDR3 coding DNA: TGTGCCAGCAGCTTCTCCCTCAGGGGACTTAAGCCGGGACTAGCGGGGGGGAAATACAATGAGCAGTTCTTC.

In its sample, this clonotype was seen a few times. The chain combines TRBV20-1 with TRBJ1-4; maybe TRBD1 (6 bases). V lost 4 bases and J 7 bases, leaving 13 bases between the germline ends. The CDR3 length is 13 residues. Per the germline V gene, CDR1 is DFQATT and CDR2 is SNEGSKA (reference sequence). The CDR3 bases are TGCAGTGCTACGGACAGAGGCGGTGAAAAACTGTTTTTT. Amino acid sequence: CSATDRGGEKLFF.

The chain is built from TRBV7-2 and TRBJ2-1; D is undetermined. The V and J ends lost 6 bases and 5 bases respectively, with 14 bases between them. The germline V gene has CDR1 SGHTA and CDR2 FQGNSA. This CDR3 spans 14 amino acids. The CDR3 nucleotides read TGTGCCAGCAGGAGGAACCTAATCGACAATGAGCAGTTCTTC. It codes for CASRRNLIDNEQFF.

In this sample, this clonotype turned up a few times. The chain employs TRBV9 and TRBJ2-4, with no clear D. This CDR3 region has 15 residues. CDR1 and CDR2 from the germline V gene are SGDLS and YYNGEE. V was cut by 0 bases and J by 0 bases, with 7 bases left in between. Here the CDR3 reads CASSVVPGAKNIQYF. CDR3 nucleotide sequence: TGTGCCAGCAGCGTAGTGCCTGGAGCCAAAAACATTCAGTACTTC.

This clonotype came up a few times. The chain's CDR3 is CASSPGWATEAFF. The CDR3 nucleotides are TGTGCCAGCAGCCCGGGGTGGGCCACTGAAGCTTTCTTT. The chain carries TRBV7-2 and TRBJ1-1; D gene uncertain. Germline-derived CDR1 and CDR2 are SGHTA and FQGNSA. The CDR3 has 13 amino acids. The V gene lost 5 bases and the J gene lost 4 bases, with 11 bases spanning the gap.

DNA of the CDR3: TGTGCCAGCAGTTTGGGCCTCCGGGCCTGGGGCGAAAAACTGTTTTTT. Protein sequence: CASSLGLRAWGEKLFF. The chain couples TRBV12-3 or TRBV12-4 to TRBJ1-4, with D perhaps matching TRBD1 (5 bases). The germline V and J ends were trimmed by 3 bases and 8 bases, with 19 bases remaining between them. This CDR3 region has 16 residues.

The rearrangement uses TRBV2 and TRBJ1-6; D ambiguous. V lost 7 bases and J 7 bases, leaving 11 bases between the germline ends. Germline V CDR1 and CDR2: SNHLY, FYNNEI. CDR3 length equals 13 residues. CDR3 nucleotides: TGTGCCAGCAACCTAGGTCAGAATTCACCCCTCCACTTT. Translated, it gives CASNLGQNSPLHF.

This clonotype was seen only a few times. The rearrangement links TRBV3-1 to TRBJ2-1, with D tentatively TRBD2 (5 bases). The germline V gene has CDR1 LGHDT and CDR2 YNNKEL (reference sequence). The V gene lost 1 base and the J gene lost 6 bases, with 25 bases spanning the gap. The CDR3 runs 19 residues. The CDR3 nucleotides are TGTGCCAGCAGCCAAGCGTCCGGGATAGGGATAATACCTATCAATGAGCAGTTCTTC. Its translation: CASSQASGIGIIPINEQFF.

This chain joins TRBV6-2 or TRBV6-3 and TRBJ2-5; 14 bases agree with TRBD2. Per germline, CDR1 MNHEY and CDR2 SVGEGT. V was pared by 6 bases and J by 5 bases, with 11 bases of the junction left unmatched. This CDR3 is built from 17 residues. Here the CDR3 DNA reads TGTGCCAGCAGCCCCAGACTAGCGGGGGGGCACGGGGAGACCCAGTACTTC. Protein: CASSPRLAGGHGETQYF.

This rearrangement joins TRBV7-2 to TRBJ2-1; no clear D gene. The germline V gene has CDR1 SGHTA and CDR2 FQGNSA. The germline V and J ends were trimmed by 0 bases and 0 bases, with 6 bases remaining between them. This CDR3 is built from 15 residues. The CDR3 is CASSLAPSSYNEQFF. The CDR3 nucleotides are TGTGCCAGCAGCTTAGCACCGAGCTCCTACAATGAGCAGTTCTTC.

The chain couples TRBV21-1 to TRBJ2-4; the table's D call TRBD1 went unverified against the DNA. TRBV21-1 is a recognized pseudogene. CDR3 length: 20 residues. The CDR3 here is CASSKAMTEGKNRAKNIQYF. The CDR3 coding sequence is TGTGCCAGCAGCAAAGCTATGACAGAAGGAAAGAACCGAGCCAAAAACATTCAGTACTTC.

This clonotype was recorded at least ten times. The chain's CDR3 is CASSGQGQRTDTQYF. Written as DNA, the CDR3 is TGTGCCAGCAGTGGACAGGGGCAAAGGACAGATACGCAGTATTTT. The genes are TRBV6-2 or TRBV6-3 and TRBJ2-3; TRBD1 matches at 9 bases. Germline trimming cut 5 bases from V and 3 bases from J; bases unmatched to any gene: 6. Germline assignment: CDR1 MNHEY and CDR2 SVGEGT. This CDR3 is built from 15 residues.

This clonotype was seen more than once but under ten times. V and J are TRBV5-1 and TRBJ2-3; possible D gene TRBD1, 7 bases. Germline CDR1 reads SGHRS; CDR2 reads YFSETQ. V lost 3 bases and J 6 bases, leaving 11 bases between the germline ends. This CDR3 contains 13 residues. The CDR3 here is CASSSQGGDTQYF. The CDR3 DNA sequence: TGCGCCAGCAGCTCCCAGGGGGGCGATACGCAGTATTTT.

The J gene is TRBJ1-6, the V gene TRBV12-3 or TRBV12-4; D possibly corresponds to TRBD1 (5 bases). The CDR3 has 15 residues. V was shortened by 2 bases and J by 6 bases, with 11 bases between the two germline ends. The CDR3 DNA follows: TGTGCCAGCAGTTTATGGGCAGGGCGTAATTCACCCCTCCACTTT. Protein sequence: CASSLWAGRNSPLHF.

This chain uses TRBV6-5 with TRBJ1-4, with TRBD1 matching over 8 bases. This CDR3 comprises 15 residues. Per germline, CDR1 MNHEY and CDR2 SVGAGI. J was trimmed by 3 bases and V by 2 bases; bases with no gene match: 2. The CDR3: CASSYTGGANEKLFF. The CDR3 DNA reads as TGTGCCAGCAGTTACACAGGGGGAGCTAATGAAAAACTGTTTTTT.

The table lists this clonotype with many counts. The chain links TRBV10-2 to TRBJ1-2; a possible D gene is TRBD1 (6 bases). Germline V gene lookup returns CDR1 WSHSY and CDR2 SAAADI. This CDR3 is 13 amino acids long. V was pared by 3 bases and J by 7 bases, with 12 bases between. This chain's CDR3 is CASSDTRGAGYTF. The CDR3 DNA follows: TGCGCCAGCAGTGACACAAGGGGGGCTGGCTACACCTTC.